This TCR beta chain was recorded in a study of blood T cell repertoires in COVID-19. Study background: Acute-phase and convalescent COVID-19 samples originated in the United States, Italy and Spain. PBMCs, B-cell-depleted T cells, or T cells provided the cDNA or gDNA that made up the material.

A Seattle source enrolled patients during active infection and followed them longitudinally. Study processing details: Scientists estimated how many nucleated cells there were by amplifying reference gene primers. Assay used: immunoSEQ multiplex PCR; TCRdb lists only in-frame clones, some missing. V and J calls and clone size are given by that table; D and trimming were obtained from the DNA. The sample contains 150,000 to 180,000 clones, 85% of which appear only once. This CDR3 contains 13 residues. Trimming shortened V by 5 bases and J by 2 bases, and 9 bases separated the two germline ends. CDR1 and CDR2 from the germline V gene are SGHVS and FQNEAQ.

The clonotype was recovered from a woman in her sixties with COVID-19, enrolled during active disease. The chain carries TRBV7-8 and TRBJ1-2, with D possibly TRBD1 on 5 matching bases. The specimen sequenced was peripheral blood. CDR3 region: CASSADRNYGYTF. In DNA, the CDR3 is TGTGCCAGCAGCGCTGACAGAAACTATGGCTACACCTTC.